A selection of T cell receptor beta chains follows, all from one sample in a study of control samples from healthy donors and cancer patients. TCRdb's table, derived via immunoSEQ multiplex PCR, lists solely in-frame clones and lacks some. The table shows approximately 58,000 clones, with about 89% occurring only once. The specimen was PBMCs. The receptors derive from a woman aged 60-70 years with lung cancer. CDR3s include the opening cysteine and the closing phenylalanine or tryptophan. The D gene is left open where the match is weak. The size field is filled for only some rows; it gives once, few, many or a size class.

cdr3_nt: TGTGCCAGCAGCTCTGGCCCGGGGGCCAGCAATGAGCAGTTCTTC; cdr3_aa: CASSSGPGASNEQFF; d_call: NA; v_call: TRBV7-9; clone_size: NA; j_call: TRBJ2-1
cdr3_nt: TGCGCCAGCAGCATCTTAGGACTTTCTAATGAGCAGTTCTTC; cdr3_aa: CASSILGLSNEQFF; d_call: NA; v_call: TRBV5-1; clone_size: once; j_call: TRBJ2-1
cdr3_nt: TGTGCCCTTGGACTAGACCTCTACGAGCAGTACTTC; cdr3_aa: CALGLDLYEQYF; d_call: TRBD2; v_call: TRBV7-9; clone_size: NA; j_call: TRBJ2-7
cdr3_nt: TGTGCCAGCAGAGCGGACAGCTTGAACACTGAAGCTTTCTTT; cdr3_aa: CASRADSLNTEAFF; d_call: NA; v_call: TRBV7-9; clone_size: NA; j_call: TRBJ1-1
cdr3_nt: TGCACCAGCAGCCAAGATCGCCCTAGCAGCCATTCGGGAGAGACCCAGTACTTC; cdr3_aa: CTSSQDRPSSHSGETQYF; d_call: NA; v_call: TRBV1; clone_size: NA; j_call: TRBJ2-5
cdr3_nt: TGTGCCAGCTCACCCCTTGTCCTGGCCGTTGGGGCCAACGTCCTGACTTTC; cdr3_aa: CASSPLVLAVGANVLTF; d_call: NA; v_call: TRBV18; clone_size: NA; j_call: TRBJ2-6
cdr3_nt: TGTGCCAGCAGCGTAACAGGGATCGGTCGGCCCCAGCATTTT; cdr3_aa: CASSVTGIGRPQHF; d_call: NA; v_call: TRBV27; clone_size: NA; j_call: TRBJ1-5
cdr3_nt: TGTGCCACCAGCAGAGGGAATCAAGACACTGAAGCTTTCTTT; cdr3_aa: CATSRGNQDTEAFF; d_call: NA; v_call: TRBV15; clone_size: NA; j_call: TRBJ1-1
cdr3_nt: TGTGCCAGCAGCTTGGTGGCCGTTAGTCACAATGAGCAGTTCTTC; cdr3_aa: CASSLVAVSHNEQFF; d_call: NA; v_call: TRBV5-4; clone_size: NA; j_call: TRBJ2-1
cdr3_nt: TGTGCCAGCAGCTTGGAGGTGGGGGGTCAGCCCCAGCATTTT; cdr3_aa: CASSLEVGGQPQHF; d_call: NA; v_call: TRBV5-5; clone_size: once; j_call: TRBJ1-5
cdr3_nt: TGTGCCAGCAGTGAACCCAGAAACACTGAAGCTTTCTTT; cdr3_aa: CASSEPRNTEAFF; d_call: NA; v_call: TRBV25-1; clone_size: NA; j_call: TRBJ1-1
cdr3_nt: TGTGCCAGCAGCGGAGGGAACCTTGCAACTAATGAAAAACTGTTTTTT; cdr3_aa: CASSGGNLATNEKLFF; d_call: NA; v_call: TRBV28; clone_size: NA; j_call: TRBJ1-4
cdr3_nt: TGTGCCAGCAGCCAAGTAGTCCTAGCTGGGTCCTACGAGCAGTACTTC; cdr3_aa: CASSQVVLAGSYEQYF; d_call: NA; v_call: TRBV3-1/TRBV3-2; clone_size: NA; j_call: TRBJ2-7
cdr3_nt: TGTGCCAGCAGGTCCACAGGGAGCTCCTACAATGAGCAGTTCTTC; cdr3_aa: CASRSTGSSYNEQFF; d_call: NA; v_call: TRBV6-5; clone_size: NA; j_call: TRBJ2-1
cdr3_nt: TGTGCCATCAGTGAGTCTGTTGGGGGGCGCAATGGCTACACCTTC; cdr3_aa: CAISESVGGRNGYTF; d_call: NA; v_call: TRBV10-3; clone_size: NA; j_call: TRBJ1-2
cdr3_nt: TGTGCCAGCAGCCAAGAAGCGGGCTATGGCTACACCTTC; cdr3_aa: CASSQEAGYGYTF; d_call: NA; v_call: TRBV3-1/TRBV3-2; clone_size: few; j_call: TRBJ1-2
cdr3_nt: TGTGCCAGTAGTCCGGGACTAGCGCCCACAGATACGCAGTATTTT; cdr3_aa: CASSPGLAPTDTQYF; d_call: TRBD2; v_call: TRBV19; clone_size: NA; j_call: TRBJ2-3
cdr3_nt: TGTGCCAGCAGCCTACAGGGCGCGTATCAGCCCCAGCATTTT; cdr3_aa: CASSLQGAYQPQHF; d_call: NA; v_call: TRBV3-1/TRBV3-2; clone_size: NA; j_call: TRBJ1-5
cdr3_nt: TGTGCCAGCAGCTTAAATCCCCCTAGCGGGGGGGAGACCCAGTACTTC; cdr3_aa: CASSLNPPSGGETQYF; d_call: TRBD2; v_call: TRBV7-3; clone_size: NA; j_call: TRBJ2-5
cdr3_nt: TGTGCCTGGAGTCGAGGGACAGGGGTCAAAAACATTCAGTACTTC; cdr3_aa: CAWSRGTGVKNIQYF; d_call: TRBD1; v_call: TRBV30; clone_size: NA; j_call: TRBJ2-4
cdr3_nt: TGTGCCAGCAGCGTAGACTTAACTCAGCCCCAGCATTTT; cdr3_aa: CASSVDLTQPQHF; d_call: NA; v_call: TRBV9; clone_size: NA; j_call: TRBJ1-5
cdr3_nt: TGTGCCAGCAGCTGGGGGGCTGGGACTGAAGCTTTCTTT; cdr3_aa: CASSWGAGTEAFF; d_call: NA; v_call: TRBV11-2; clone_size: NA; j_call: TRBJ1-1
cdr3_nt: TGTGCCACTTCACAGGCAGGGGTGAACACTGAAGCTTTCTTT; cdr3_aa: CATSQAGVNTEAFF; d_call: NA; v_call: TRBV24-1; clone_size: NA; j_call: TRBJ1-1
cdr3_nt: TGTGCCAGCAGCTTATGGTCCAGCTCTGGGGCCAACGTCCTGACTTTC; cdr3_aa: CASSLWSSSGANVLTF; d_call: NA; v_call: TRBV7-7; clone_size: NA; j_call: TRBJ2-6
cdr3_nt: TGTGCCAGCAGTCCTGGACAGGGCACCCCTAATTCACCCCTCCACTTT; cdr3_aa: CASSPGQGTPNSPLHF; d_call: TRBD1; v_call: TRBV27; clone_size: NA; j_call: TRBJ1-6
cdr3_nt: TGTGCCAGCAGTCTAGCGGGACTAGACTACAATGAGCAGTTCTTC; cdr3_aa: CASSLAGLDYNEQFF; d_call: TRBD2; v_call: TRBV28; clone_size: NA; j_call: TRBJ2-1
cdr3_nt: TGTGCCAGCCGGACAGGGGGCCGGAGCAATCAGCCCCAGCATTTT; cdr3_aa: CASRTGGRSNQPQHF; d_call: TRBD1; v_call: TRBV19; clone_size: few; j_call: TRBJ1-5
cdr3_nt: TGTGCCAGCAGCTTAGGGAGGCGGGGCACAGATACGCAGTATTTT; cdr3_aa: CASSLGRRGTDTQYF; d_call: NA; v_call: TRBV11-2; clone_size: NA; j_call: TRBJ2-3
cdr3_nt: TGTGCCACCAGCAGAGTAAGATGGGAAAGGGCAGGGAATCAGCCCCAGCATTTT; cdr3_aa: CATSRVRWERAGNQPQHF; d_call: NA; v_call: TRBV15; clone_size: NA; j_call: TRBJ1-5
cdr3_nt: TGCGCCAGCAGCTCCCAGGGGACAGGTGACAGATATGGCTACACCTTC; cdr3_aa: CASSSQGTGDRYGYTF; d_call: TRBD1; v_call: TRBV5-1; clone_size: NA; j_call: TRBJ1-2
cdr3_nt: TGTGCCACCAGCAGAGATGTTGGGGCGAACACCGGGGAGCTGTTTTTT; cdr3_aa: CATSRDVGANTGELFF; d_call: NA; v_call: TRBV15; clone_size: NA; j_call: TRBJ2-2
cdr3_nt: TGTGCCAGCAGCCTGGGACAGATACTCACCTACGAGCAGTACTTC; cdr3_aa: CASSLGQILTYEQYF; d_call: TRBD1; v_call: TRBV3-1/TRBV3-2; clone_size: NA; j_call: TRBJ2-7
cdr3_nt: TGTGCCAGCAGCTCCGGGACGGAACCTGAAAAACTGTTTTTT; cdr3_aa: CASSSGTEPEKLFF; d_call: NA; v_call: TRBV5-4; clone_size: NA; j_call: TRBJ1-4
cdr3_nt: TGTGCCAGCAGCTTTAGCGGGAGTGGGACAGATACGCAGTATTTT; cdr3_aa: CASSFSGSGTDTQYF; d_call: TRBD2; v_call: TRBV9; clone_size: NA; j_call: TRBJ2-3
cdr3_nt: TGTGCCAGTACCCCACGGGGGCAGGTCTATGGCTACACCTTC; cdr3_aa: CASTPRGQVYGYTF; d_call: NA; v_call: TRBV19; clone_size: NA; j_call: TRBJ1-2
cdr3_nt: TGTGCCAGCTCCCGGGACAGTAACTCCTACGAGCAGTACTTC; cdr3_aa: CASSRDSNSYEQYF; d_call: TRBD1; v_call: TRBV2; clone_size: NA; j_call: TRBJ2-7
cdr3_nt: TGTGCCAGCAGCCACCTAGCGGGGGGCGGCACAGATACGCAGTATTTT; cdr3_aa: CASSHLAGGGTDTQYF; d_call: TRBD2; v_call: TRBV3-1/TRBV3-2; clone_size: NA; j_call: TRBJ2-3
cdr3_nt: TGTGCCAGCTCACCAAAGACTAGCGGCTCCACAGATACGCAGTATTTT; cdr3_aa: CASSPKTSGSTDTQYF; d_call: TRBD2; v_call: TRBV18; clone_size: NA; j_call: TRBJ2-3
cdr3_nt: TGCGCCAGCAGCCAAGATGAGTCAGTAAACACCGGGGAGCTGTTTTTT; cdr3_aa: CASSQDESVNTGELFF; d_call: NA; v_call: TRBV4-1; clone_size: NA; j_call: TRBJ2-2
cdr3_nt: TGTGCTAGTGGTCCTGGGACAGAACGCACAGATACGCAGTATTTT; cdr3_aa: CASGPGTERTDTQYF; d_call: TRBD1; v_call: TRBV12-5; clone_size: NA; j_call: TRBJ2-3
cdr3_nt: TGCGCCAGCAGCTTGGCTGGGTATAGCAATCAGCCCCAGCATTTT; cdr3_aa: CASSLAGYSNQPQHF; d_call: NA; v_call: TRBV5-1; clone_size: NA; j_call: TRBJ1-5
cdr3_nt: TGTGCCAGCGGAACCCCACTCTACTACGAGCAGTACTTC; cdr3_aa: CASGTPLYYEQYF; d_call: NA; v_call: TRBV27; clone_size: NA; j_call: TRBJ2-7
cdr3_nt: TGTGCCAGCAGCAAAACCCCACGGGTCAGCTACGAGCAGTACTTC; cdr3_aa: CASSKTPRVSYEQYF; d_call: NA; v_call: TRBV21-1; clone_size: NA; j_call: TRBJ2-7
cdr3_nt: TGTGCCAGCAGTGAATTCGCCGGGACTAGCGGGAGCTATGAGCAGTTCTTC; cdr3_aa: CASSEFAGTSGSYEQFF; d_call: TRBD2; v_call: TRBV25-1; clone_size: NA; j_call: TRBJ2-1
cdr3_nt: TGTGCCAGCAGTCCTATCCGGGGACAGGGGGCGAATGAGCAGTTCTTC; cdr3_aa: CASSPIRGQGANEQFF; d_call: TRBD1; v_call: TRBV27; clone_size: NA; j_call: TRBJ2-1
cdr3_nt: TGTGCCAGCAGTGATACCGGGGCTAACACTGAAGCTTTCTTT; cdr3_aa: CASSDTGANTEAFF; d_call: NA; v_call: TRBV6-1; clone_size: NA; j_call: TRBJ1-1
cdr3_nt: TGTGCCAGCAGCTCAGGGGGTAGCAACTATGGCTACACCTTC; cdr3_aa: CASSSGGSNYGYTF; d_call: TRBD1; v_call: TRBV7-2; clone_size: NA; j_call: TRBJ1-2
cdr3_nt: TGTGCCAGCACTTCGATGCGGGGCCCCTTCCACTTT; cdr3_aa: CASTSMRGPFHF; d_call: NA; v_call: TRBV28; clone_size: NA; j_call: TRBJ1-6
cdr3_nt: TGCGCCAGCAGCTTGGAGGCCAAGACCCTAGCGCCCGCCTACGAGCAGTACTTC; cdr3_aa: CASSLEAKTLAPAYEQYF; d_call: NA; v_call: TRBV5-1; clone_size: NA; j_call: TRBJ2-7
cdr3_nt: TGTGCCAAGGGGGGAGCGAACACCGGGGAGCTGTTTTTT; cdr3_aa: CAKGGANTGELFF; d_call: NA; v_call: TRBV2; clone_size: NA; j_call: TRBJ2-2
cdr3_nt: TGTGCCAGCAGCTCAGGGGGCCTCGAGACCCAGTACTTC; cdr3_aa: CASSSGGLETQYF; d_call: TRBD1; v_call: TRBV5-6; clone_size: NA; j_call: TRBJ2-5